The 13 T cell receptor beta chains given below trace back to one sample, sequenced in a study of OX40 agonist ivuxolimab in advanced cancers. Assay used: immunoSEQ multiplex PCR; TCRdb lists only in-frame clones, some missing. The sample has about 76,000 clones; 85% to 90% are singletons. The specimen was CD4+ or CD8+ T cells sorted from blood, collected in a trial of the OX40 agonist ivuxolimab. Source of these receptors: an adult with an advanced solid tumor such as melanoma, head and neck, liver or kidney cancer.

This clone has a single count. V usage is TRBV4-1 and J usage is TRBJ2-7; possibly TRBD2 for D (6 bases). With 1 base removed from V and 5 bases from J, the gap between germline ends came to 12 bases. The germline gives CDR1 MGHRA, CDR2 YSYEKL. There are 14 residues in the CDR3. CDR3 coding DNA: TGCGCCAGCAGCCAAGTCGGCGGGGTGGACGAGCAGTACTTC. Amino acid sequence: CASSQVGGVDEQYF.

This chain connects TRBV6-5 to TRBJ1-6; D perhaps matches TRBD1 (6 bases). The germline V gene encodes CDR1 MNHEY and CDR2 SVGAGI. This CDR3 has 14 amino acids. Trimming took 6 bases from V and 10 from J, leaving 16 bases between them. CDR3 sequence reads: CASRAGEEWSPLHF. Here the CDR3 DNA reads TGTGCCAGCAGGGCAGGGGAGGAGTGGTCACCCCTCCACTTT.

This clone is a singleton in its sample. The chain links TRBV5-1 to TRBJ2-7, with a tentative D call TRBD1 (6 bases). Germline CDR1 is SGHRS and CDR2 is YFSETQ. The V end lost 0 bases, the J end lost 6 bases, and 16 bases lay between the germline ends. The CDR3 spans 15 residues. The CDR3 sequence: CASSLGHTGLGEQYF. CDR3 bases: TGCGCCAGCAGCTTGGGGCATACAGGGCTCGGCGAGCAGTACTTC.

The genes are TRBV9 and TRBJ2-7, with D unclear. This CDR3 is 14 amino acids long. The V end was cut by 0 bases, the J end by 3 bases, with 10 bases between. Looked up from germline, CDR1 is SGDLS and CDR2 is YYNGEE. As DNA, the CDR3 is TGTGCCAGCAGCGTAGCTTCGTCCAGCTACGAGCAGTACTTC. Amino acids: CASSVASSSYEQYF.

The chain combines TRBV27 with TRBJ2-1; 8 nucleotides match TRBD1. The CDR3 loop spans 13 amino acids. Germline CDR1 reads MNHEY; CDR2 reads SMNVEV (reference sequence). Losses at the gene ends were 7 bases for V and 6 bases for J; bases not matched to a gene: 5. The CDR3 is CASIDRGGNEQFF. DNA for the CDR3: TGTGCCAGCATAGACAGGGGCGGCAATGAGCAGTTCTTC.

The gene calls are TRBV20-1 and TRBJ1-2; D unresolved. Trimming shortened V by 2 bases and J by 4 bases, and 5 bases separated the two germline ends. Looked up from germline, CDR1 is DFQATT and CDR2 is SNEGSKA (reference sequence). This CDR3 spans 11 amino acids. CDR3 protein: CSARQTYGYTF. The CDR3, as DNA: TGCAGTGCTAGACAGACCTATGGCTACACCTTC.

V and J are TRBV5-1 and TRBJ1-4; perhaps TRBD1 as D (5 bases). Germline lookup yields CDR1 SGHRS and CDR2 YFSETQ. Between the trimmed V and J ends, which lost 6 bases and 2 bases, there was a span of 14 bases. The CDR3 sequence is 15 residues long. CDR3 amino acids: CASTPGRGTNEKLFF. For the CDR3, the DNA is TGCGCCAGCACCCCTGGCCGGGGGACTAATGAAAAACTGTTTTTT.

CDR3 sequence: CASSPDSKVHEQFF. The CDR3 DNA reads TGTGCCAGCTCACCCGACAGCAAAGTCCATGAGCAGTTCTTC. V is TRBV18 and J is TRBJ2-1; TRBD1 is a possible D gene (5 bases). Germline lookup yields CDR1 KGHSH and CDR2 LQKENI. The CDR3 consists of 14 residues. The V gene lost 3 bases and the J gene lost 8 bases, with 14 bases spanning the gap.

This chain links TRBV19 with TRBJ1-1, with D tentatively TRBD1 (5 bases). The V gene's germline CDR1 is LNHDA and CDR2 SQIVND (reference sequence). CDR3 length equals 18 residues. Between the trimmed V and J ends, which lost 3 bases and 3 bases, there was a span of 23 bases. The DNA for the CDR3 is TGTGCCAGTAGTATTCACAGGTTGCGAGTCTCTACAGACACTGAAGCTTTCTTT. This gives the protein CASSIHRLRVSTDTEAFF.

The chain links TRBV19 to TRBJ2-7; weak D call: TRBD1 (5 bases). The CDR3 has 12 residues. Trimming shortened V by 5 bases and J by 6 bases, and 11 bases separated the two germline ends. Germline V gene data show CDR1 as LNHDA and CDR2 as SQIVND (reference sequence). The CDR3 nucleotides are TGTGCCAGTAGTCCTAGGGGTTCCGAGCAGTACTTC. It yields the protein CASSPRGSEQYF.

The CDR3 DNA reads as TGCGCCAGCAGAGAGGGGAGCTCTGGAAACACCATATATTTT. Amino acids: CASREGSSGNTIYF. The J gene is TRBJ1-3, the V gene TRBV5-1; D is perhaps TRBD1 (5 bases). V shed 5 bases and J shed 0 bases, with 9 bases lying between them. CDR3 size: 14 residues. In germline, CDR1 is SGHRS, CDR2 YFSETQ.

J is TRBJ2-5 and V is TRBV7-2; D possibly corresponds to TRBD1 (6 bases). The ends were cut back, 1 base at V and 4 bases at J, with 19 bases in the middle. The germline V gene encodes CDR1 SGHTA and CDR2 FQGNSA. The CDR3 length is 17 residues. CDR3 DNA sequence: TGTGCCAGCAGCTTAGAACCGGCAGGGGCGACCATAGAGACCCAGTACTTC. It translates to CASSLEPAGATIETQYF.

The chain employs TRBV27 and TRBJ2-2; 10 bases align to TRBD2. This CDR3 is built from 17 residues. With V trimmed by 5 bases and J by 6 bases, 12 bases remained unmatched. Germline V gives CDR1 MNHEY, CDR2 SMNVEV (reference sequence). CDR3 in amino acids: CASSLGLAGGPPGELFF. The CDR3 region has the DNA TGTGCCAGCAGTCTCGGGTTAGCGGGAGGCCCACCCGGGGAGCTGTTTTTT.